Below, one T cell receptor beta chain is given with its context. Its antigen is unidentified. The repertoire was sequenced with immunoSEQ multiplex PCR; TCRdb's copy has only in-frame clones and lacks some. The table has about 48,000 clones, approximately 75% seen once. Germline CDR1 SGHAT, CDR2 FQNNGV. The ends lost 5 bases at V and 1 base at J; junction bases unmatched: 4. This CDR3 is 15 amino acids long. This sample is drawn from a study of T cells in localized non-small cell lung cancer. Study-wide findings and caveats: A higher density of T cells in blood coincided with extended overall survival. Heterogeneity cannot be ruled out, as sequencing used one tumor region only. Compared with tumor, uninvolved adjacent lung displayed greater T cell clonality, ranking highest overall. Appearing in adjacent lung were a median roughly 60 of the top 100 tumor clones.

The sample was peripheral blood, taken before any cancer treatment. This chain uses TRBV11-2 with TRBJ2-3, with 9 bases matching TRBD1. This receptor was obtained from a man aged 40 to 69 with stage I squamous cell lung carcinoma. CDR3 amino acids: CASSETGGGTDTQYF. CDR3 in DNA: TGTGCCAGCAGCGAGACAGGGGGAGGCACAGATACGCAGTATTTT.